In this sample, the clone carrying this TCR beta chain turned up a few times. Its antigen is currently unknown. This sample's time point: persistent/refractory GD, antithyroid drugs over 5 years with positive TRAb. Scientists built the TCR library using RNA that was extracted from PBMCs. The CDR3 is 19 amino acids. Germline CDR1 and CDR2: MNHEY and SVGEGT. The V end lost 0 bases, the J end lost 5 bases, and 25 bases lay between the germline ends. This entry belongs to a study of regulatory T cells in long-lasting Graves disease. Overall study findings and caveats: New patients shared fewer public clonotypes (approximately 970) than persistent patients did (approximately 2,700). TCR diversity in persistent Graves' patients was below that of newly diagnosed ones.

Researchers made TCR beta libraries by using iRepertoire HTBI primers and running Arm-PCR on CDR3 regions. TCRdb itself ran the multiplex PCR reads through MiXCR, one entry per CDR3 protein. The profile shows hundreds of thousands of distinct CDR3 sequences, less than 25% of them singletons. The material was peripheral blood mononuclear cells (PBMCs), obtained when the disease was refractory, from a patient treated with antithyroid drugs. This clonotype originated in a female donor with Graves disease. The chain is built from TRBV6-2 or TRBV6-3 and TRBJ1-1, with D possibly TRBD1 on 6 matching bases. The CDR3 DNA sequence: TGTGCCAGCAGTTACTCGGGGGATTGGGGGGCAGAGATGTTAACTGAAGCTTTCTTT. This codes for CASSYSGDWGAEMLTEAFF.